The rows below give T cell receptor beta chains drawn from one sample of a study of CD8+CD57+ T cells in acquired aplastic anemia. TCRdb analysed the reads with MiXCR anew, one entry per CDR3 protein. Of about 260,000 distinct CDR3 sequences in the sample, about 80% were seen once. The sample consisted of sorted CD4+, CD8+, or CD8+CD57+ T cells (not recorded which) from PBMCs. These receptors originate from a human donor with aplastic anemia. CDR3s include the opening cysteine and the closing phenylalanine or tryptophan. The D gene is left open where the match is weak. The listing skips clone size in some rows; elsewhere it reads once, few, many or a size class.

>TRBJ2-5|-|-|14|TRBV7-9
TGTGCCAGCAGTGAGCGAGAGCAGCAACTCTACGAGCAGTTC
CASSEREQQLYEQF
>TRBJ2-7|TRBD2|-|16|TRBV7-9
TGTGCCAGCAGCCCGCTACGAGCGGGGGGACTCTACGAGCAGTACTTC
CASSPLRAGGLYEQYF
>TRBJ1-1|-|-|15|TRBV9
TGTGCCAGCAGCTTGGATGGGGGAGGTGGCTACACATCTTTCTTT
CASSLDGGGGYTSFF
>TRBJ1-1|-|-|15|TRBV20-1
TGCAGTGCTAGAGATTGGGGGGGATCAGACACTGAAGCTTTCTTT
CSARDWGGSDTEAFF
>TRBJ2-3|-|-|14|TRBV11-3
TGTGCCAGCAGCTTAGGGGGGCGAGCCGATACGCAGTATTTT
CASSLGGRADTQYF
>TRBJ2-3|TRBD2|-|12|TRBV5-1
TGCGCCAGCAGCCTGGGAGGGGAAGGGAAGTATTTT
CASSLGGEGKYF
>TRBJ2-5|TRBD1|-|15|TRBV2
TGTGCCAGCAGTCAACAAGGGACAGGGGAAGAGACCCAGTACTTC
CASSQQGTGEETQYF
>TRBJ1-1|-|-|16|TRBV2
TGTGCCAGCGGTGGGGTGGGCGTCGCGTTGAATGAAGATTCTTTTTTT
CASGGVGVALNEDSFF
>TRBJ2-3|TRBD2|few|14|TRBV7-9
TGTGCCAGCAGTTCAGCGGGAGGTTGCGATACGCAGTATTTT
CASSSAGGCDTQYF
>TRBJ2-3|-|-|16|TRBV19
TGTGCCATCAGTAAAGGTTACGCGTGGACCACAAATACGCAGTATTTT
CAISKGYAWTTNTQYF
>TRBJ1-6|-|-|14|TRBV7-3
TGTGCCAGCAGAAGAGACGGGGGCAATTCTCCCCACCACTTT
CASRRDGGNSPHHF
>TRBJ2-1|TRBD2|once|15|TRBV29-1
TGCAGCGTTGAGGCTAGCGGGGGGCGACACAATGAGCAGTTCTTC
CSVEASGGRHNEQFF
>TRBJ2-3|-|once|12|TRBV11-3
TGTGCCAGCAGCTTAACGACGCATGCGCAGTATTTT
CASSLTTHAQYF
>TRBJ2-5|-|-|14|TRBV5-1
TGCGCCAGCAGCAGGGGGGGGCTTAGATTGACCCAGTACTTC
CASSRGGLRLTQYF
>TRBJ2-5|-|-|14|TRBV7-9
TGTGCCACCAGCTTGGGCTGCGATAAATCGCCCCAGCACTTC
CATSLGCDKSPQHF
>TRBJ2-7|-|-|15|TRBV7-2
TGTGCCAGCAGCTTGATAGAGGGCGCCGACTATGAGTACAACTTC
CASSLIEGADYEYNF
>TRBJ2-2|-|-|18|TRBV11-3
TGTGCCAGCAGCTACCCCGCTGGCGGGGGCCACTACACCGGGGAGCTGTTTTTT
CASSYPAGGGHYTGELFF
>TRBJ2-7|-|-|15|TRBV7-9
TGTGCCACCAGCTTAGCTGGCAGCGGCGGGTGCGAGCAGTACTTC
CATSLAGSGGCEQYF
>TRBJ2-3|TRBD1|-|13|TRBV10-3
TGTGCCAGTAGGGACAGTGGCACAGATACGCAGTTTTTC
CASRDSGTDTQFF
>TRBJ1-2|-|once|14|TRBV7-3
TGCGCCAGCTCACCAACGGCGGGGGCCGTGGAACACACCTTC
CASSPTAGAVEHTF
>TRBJ1-2|-|-|15|TRBV20-1
TGCAGTGCCCATACCGGGCGGGGTGAAGGTTATGGCTACACCTTC
CSAHTGRGEGYGYTF
>TRBJ2-1|TRBD1|-|18|TRBV6-1
TGTGCCAGCAGTGAATCGGGGGAACAGGGGGAGTTCCTTAGTGAGCAGTTCTTC
CASSESGEQGEFLSEQFF
>TRBJ1-1|TRBD1|-|13|TRBV29-1
TGCAGCGTTGACGTGGGACAGGGGGCGAAGGCTTTCTTT
CSVDVGQGAKAFF
>TRBJ1-2|TRBD1|-|15|TRBV20-1
TGCAGTGCTAGCCCTGGTGGGCAGGGGGCGGAGGGCTACACCTTC
CSASPGGQGAEGYTF
>TRBJ2-5|TRBD2|-|13|TRBV20-1
TGCAGTGCCCGAGCCCTAGCGGGAGAGACCCAGTACTTC
CSARALAGETQYF
>TRBJ1-2|TRBD1|-|19|TRBV7-8
TGTGCCAGCAGCTTTCATCCAGACGGGACAGGGGGCGCCGACTATGGCTACACCTTC
CASSFHPDGTGGADYGYTF
>TRBJ1-2|-|-|15|TRBV24-1
TGTGCCACCAGTGGTTCCGGACAGACCAACTATGGCTACACCTTC
CATSGSGQTNYGYTF
>TRBJ1-2|-|-|14|TRBV6-4
TGTGCCAGCAGGAACCATGGGCAGGCTTATGGCTACACCTTC
CASRNHGQAYGYTF
>TRBJ1-5|-|-|14|TRBV7-9
TGTGCCAGCAGCGCAGGGCGAGAGGATCAGCTCCATCAATTT
CASSAGREDQLHQF
>TRBJ1-6|-|-|16|TRBV7-9
TGTGCCAGCAGCTTTGGGGAAGGCGGCACTAACTCATCCCTCCACTTT
CASSFGEGGTNSSLHF
>TRBJ2-1|-|-|12|TRBV9
TGTGCCAGCAGCTCCGCGCAGCGAGATGAGTTGTTC
CASSSAQRDELF
>TRBJ2-3|-|-|13|TRBV7-8
TGTGCCAGCGGCGACGGGGGAACAGCCGCGCAGCAGTTT
CASGDGGTAAQQF
>TRBJ1-1|TRBD1|-|15|TRBV19
TGTGCCAGTAGTATAGGGGGACAGGGTTTCGCTGAAGCTTTCTTT
CASSIGGQGFAEAFF
>TRBJ2-3|-|-|13|TRBV7-3
TGCGCCAGCAGGGACGCGGGCGGTGATACGCCGTATTTT
CASRDAGGDTPYF
>TRBJ1-1|-|-|14|TRBV7-9
TGTGCCAGCAGCTTAATCACGCGGAACCTGGATTTTGGATTT
CASSLITRNLDFGF
>TRBJ2-7|TRBD1|few|18|TRBV11-3
TGTGCCAGCAGCTTAGATCTGACCGGGACAGCCCTTTCCTACGAGCAGTACTTC
CASSLDLTGTALSYEQYF
>TRBJ1-2|-|-|16|TRBV2
TGTGCCAGCAGCGCACGGGGGATCCATGTGGAGTATGTCTACCCCTTC
CASSARGIHVEYVYPF
>TRBJ2-7|TRBD1|-|16|TRBV7-8
TGTGCCAGCAGCGTAGGAGGGACAGGCCTTACGCACGAGCAGTACTTC
CASSVGGTGLTHEQYF
>TRBJ2-1|-|-|16|TRBV7-9
TGTGCCAGCAGCCCCCACGTCACAGATACGCAGTATTTGCAGTTCTTC
CASSPHVTDTQYLQFF
>TRBJ2-1|-|-|13|TRBV2
TGTGCCAGCAGTTATGGGACGGTCACTGAGCATTTCTTC
CASSYGTVTEHFF
>TRBJ2-1|TRBD2|many|16|TRBV6-5
TGTGCCAGCAGCTTGACTAGCGGGGGGTCGTACAATGAGCAGTTCTTC
CASSLTSGGSYNEQFF
>TRBJ1-2|-|-|16|TRBV11-3
TGTGCCAGCAGCTTAAACCGGGGGGGGCTCGTATATGGCTACACCTTC
CASSLNRGGLVYGYTF
>TRBJ1-6|-|-|16|TRBV7-6
TGTGCCAGCAGCTTGGGGAGGGGCCGTTATAATTCACCCCTCCACTTT
CASSLGRGRYNSPLHF
>TRBJ1-6|-|once|14|TRBV7-3
TGTGCCAGCAGCTTCAGTTCCTATAATTCCCCCCGACACTTT
CASSFSSYNSPRHF
>TRBJ2-3|-|-|14|TRBV7-2
TGTGCCAGCAGCTCCGGGGGTGGTGAAGAGCAGCACTTCTTT
CASSSGGGEEQHFF
>TRBJ2-7|-|-|14|TRBV25-1
TGCGCCAGCAGTGAGCCCGGGGTTGCCTACGAGCAGTACTTC
CASSEPGVAYEQYF
>TRBJ2-7|TRBD1|-|14|TRBV10-3
TGTGCCATCAGTATGGGACAGGGGAGCTACGAGCAGTACTTC
CAISMGQGSYEQYF
>TRBJ2-7|-|-|13|TRBV2
TGCAGTGCTGGGGACCGGGGTACCTACGAGCAGTACTTC
CSAGDRGTYEQYF
>TRBJ1-6|TRBD1|-|15|TRBV7-2
TGTGCCAGCAGTGACCCAGGGGGTGGTAATTCACCCCTCCACTTT
CASSDPGGGNSPLHF
>TRBJ2-3|-|-|12|TRBV9
TGTGCCAGCAGCGTAGGGTCATACGACAAACACTTT
CASSVGSYDKHF
>TRBJ2-1|TRBD2|-|18|TRBV2
TGTGCCAGCAGTGATGGGGGGACCGGGACTAGGGCGTCCGCTGAGCAGTTCTTC
CASSDGGTGTRASAEQFF
>TRBJ2-5|-|-|14|TRBV9
TGTGCCAGCAGCGGAGGCAGCCAGCGCACAGATACGCACTTC
CASSGGSQRTDTHF
>TRBJ1-5|-|-|13|TRBV12-3/TRBV12-4
TGTGCCAGCAGTTTGACTCGCAATCAGCCCCAGCATTTT
CASSLTRNQPQHF
>TRBJ1-2|-|-|12|TRBV9
TGTGCCAGCAGCGCCCTTAGTGGCGGGGAGATCTTC
CASSALSGGEIF